This paragraph covers one TCR beta chain sequence. This entry comes from a study of blood T cell repertoires in COVID-19. Study background: The samples span acute and convalescent COVID-19 from the United States, Italy and Spain. From T cells, B-cell-depleted T cells, or PBMCs came the material, which was cDNA or gDNA.

Assay used: immunoSEQ multiplex PCR; TCRdb lists only in-frame clones, some missing. The sample lists some 200,000 clones, approximately 82% occurring once. V was pared by 1 base and J by 3 bases, with 6 bases of the junction left unmatched. The CDR3 consists of 15 residues. Germline CDR1 reads SGHVS; CDR2 reads FQNEAQ. This chain joins TRBV7-8 and TRBJ2-7, with 7 bases identical to TRBD2. This receptor was identified in a woman aged 40 to 55 with acute or convalescent COVID-19. Sequencing was done on a sample of peripheral blood. CDR3 in DNA: TGTGCCAGCAGCTTAGAAGCGGGGCATTACTACGAGCAGTACTTC. It is translated as CASSLEAGHYYEQYF.